Below, 27 T cell receptor beta chains from the same sample are listed, as sequenced in a study of neurological immune-mediated disorders. TCRdb used MiXCR to reprocess the 5' RACE reads, holding one entry per CDR3 protein. The sample holds tens of thousands of distinct CDR3 sequences, approximately 3.8% seen once. Sequenced material: PBMCs. The receptor source for this set is a man aged 25 to 40 with multiple sclerosis.

This clonotype has ten or more counts. CDR3 bases: TGTGCCATCAGTGAGAATGGGGAGAGAGAGACCCAGTACTTC. It codes for CAISENGERETQYF. This rearrangement joins TRBV10-3 to TRBJ2-5; TRBD2 is a possible D gene (5 bases). Germline CDR1 and CDR2: ENHRY and SYGVKD. The CDR3 loop spans 14 amino acids. The V and J ends lost 2 bases and 4 bases respectively, with 11 bases between them.

There are many counts of this clonotype. The chain has TRBV10-2 and TRBJ2-7; 7 nucleotides agree with TRBD1. V was pared by 6 bases and J by 7 bases, with 15 bases of the junction left unmatched. Germline assignment: CDR1 WSHSY and CDR2 SAAADI. The CDR3 loop spans 15 amino acids. CDR3 coding DNA: TGCGCCAGCAGAGGCCGGGGACAGTTTCTGGGGGAGCAGTACTTC. Translating gives CASRGRGQFLGEQYF.

This clonotype has ten or more counts. The chain has TRBV9 and TRBJ2-5, with D perhaps TRBD1 or TRBD2 (5 bases each). The CDR3 length is 13 residues. V lost 0 bases and J 4 bases, leaving 7 bases between the germline ends. CDR1 and CDR2 from the germline V gene are SGDLS and YYNGEE. The DNA for the CDR3 is TGTGCCAGCAGCGTAGAGGGGAGAGAGACCCAGTACTTC. Its protein is CASSVEGRETQYF.

Ten or more counts support this clonotype. The rearrangement joins TRBV3-1 to TRBJ2-5; D may correspond to TRBD1 or TRBD2 (5 bases each). Trimming left V 4 bases short and J 5 bases short, with 14 bases between. Looked up from germline, CDR1 is LGHDT and CDR2 is YNNKEL (reference sequence). The CDR3 covers 14 residues. The CDR3 DNA reads as TGTGCCAGCAGCCGATCAGGGTGGGGGGAGACCCAGTACTTC. This encodes CASSRSGWGETQYF.

This clonotype came up many times. The rearrangement uses TRBV14 and TRBJ2-7, with unresolved D. With 0 bases removed from V and 4 bases from J, the gap between germline ends came to 13 bases. The CDR3 is 15 amino acids. Looked up from germline, CDR1 is SGHDN and CDR2 is FVKESK. CDR3 sequence: CASSQDNRRRYEQYF. In DNA form, the CDR3 reads TGTGCCAGCAGCCAAGATAATAGAAGGCGATACGAGCAGTACTTC.

Here the CDR3 DNA reads TGTGCCAGCTCAAGACTAGCTACAGATACGCAGTATTTT. Translated: CASSRLATDTQYF. The chain links TRBV18 to TRBJ2-3, with TRBD2 matching 7 bases. The CDR3 sequence is 13 residues long. CDR1 is KGHSH and CDR2 is LQKENI in the germline V gene. Unmatched junction bases numbered 2, after V lost 5 bases and J lost 3 bases. Together with reference TRBV18 and TRBJ2-3, the CDR3 gives the full variable domain: NAGVMQNPRHLVRRRGQEARLRCSPMKGHSHVYWYRQLPEEGLKFMVYLQKENIIDESGMPKERFSAEFPKEGPSILRIQQVVRGDSAAYFCASSRLATDTQYFGPGTRLTVL.

The J gene is TRBJ1-4, the V gene TRBV6-5; TRBD1 agrees at 10 bases. V dropped 4 bases and J dropped 7; count of bases not matched to a gene: 3. The CDR3 has 14 residues. Germline CDR1 MNHEY, CDR2 SVGAGI. The CDR3 here is CASSFDRGREKLFF. CDR3 coding DNA: TGTGCCAGCAGTTTCGACAGGGGGCGTGAAAAACTGTTTTTT.

In its sample, this clonotype was seen a few times. This may arise from a read error, as a much more abundant clone is one base away. This chain uses TRBV20-1 with TRBJ2-3; D is uncertain. The V gene lost 0 bases and the J gene lost 2 bases, with 6 bases spanning the gap. The V gene's germline CDR1 is DFQATT and CDR2 SNEGSKA (reference sequence). This CDR3 comprises 13 residues. The CDR3 nucleotides are TGCAGTGCTAGAGATCAATTCACAGATACGCAGTATTTT. It encodes CSARDQFTDTQYF.

This clonotype was counted ten times or more. This chain links TRBV9 with TRBJ2-2; D is possibly TRBD2 (6 bases). The CDR3 has 15 residues. Trimming removed 0 bases from V and 5 bases from J, with 11 bases in between. Germline CDR1 and CDR2: SGDLS and YYNGEE. The CDR3 reads CASSVALGRTGELFF. Written as DNA, the CDR3 is TGTGCCAGCAGCGTAGCCCTTGGGAGGACCGGGGAGCTGTTTTTT.

This clonotype has at least ten counts. V usage is TRBV5-5 and J usage is TRBJ2-5; D gene ambiguous. Trimming shortened V by 1 base and J by 1 base, and 14 bases separated the two germline ends. Germline V lookup: CDR1 SGHKS, CDR2 YYEKEE (reference sequence). This CDR3 is 16 amino acids long. CDR3 DNA sequence: TGTGCCAGCAGCTTGTTAGGGCAGAGATCCCAAGAGACCCAGTACTTC. Amino acids: CASSLLGQRSQETQYF.

This clonotype was seen repeatedly, ten times or more. The V gene is TRBV20-1, the J gene TRBJ1-1, with D unresolved. Trimming removed 3 bases at V and 2 bases at J, with 10 bases between. Germline V lookup: CDR1 DFQATT, CDR2 SNEGSKA (reference sequence). The CDR3 runs 13 residues. The CDR3 DNA is TGCAGTGCTAGTAGACGGGATAACACTGAAGCTTTCTTT. Encoded protein: CSASRRDNTEAFF.

This clonotype was seen many times. The genes are TRBV4-2 and TRBJ2-7; no clear D gene. Trimming left V 1 base short and J 4 bases short, with 14 bases between. The germline V gene encodes CDR1 LGHNA and CDR2 YNFKEQ. The CDR3 is made up of 15 amino acids. The CDR3 sequence is CASSQGLGGRYEQYF. CDR3 coding DNA: TGTGCCAGCAGCCAAGGATTAGGTGGCCGGTACGAGCAGTACTTC.

This clonotype was observed many times. CDR3 protein: CASSLVRFTDTQYF. The CDR3 DNA follows: TGTGCCAGCAGCTTGGTCCGGTTCACAGATACGCAGTATTTT. The chain recombines TRBV5-6 with TRBJ2-3; D call uncertain. The germline CDR1 and CDR2 sequences are SGHDT and YYEEEE. CDR3 length: 14 amino acids. V was trimmed by 0 bases and J by 2 bases, leaving 7 bases between them.

This clonotype was counted at least ten times. The chain joins TRBV9 to TRBJ2-3; TRBD2 matches at 12 bases. V lost 2 bases to trimming and J lost 3 bases; unmatched junction nucleotides: 10. This CDR3 spans 18 amino acids. The V gene's germline CDR1 is SGDLS and CDR2 YYNGEE. The CDR3: CASSVSPSTSGRTDTQYF. CDR3 DNA: TGTGCCAGCAGCGTTAGCCCCTCGACTAGCGGGAGAACAGATACGCAGTATTTT.

This clonotype occurred many times. The gene calls are TRBV7-3 and TRBJ2-1; 10 bases line up with TRBD2. Trimming took 1 base from V and 5 from J; bases not matched to a gene: 2. Germline assignment: CDR1 SGHTA and CDR2 FQGTGA. The CDR3 sequence is 15 residues long. CDR3 region: CASSLITSGDNEQFF. The DNA for the CDR3 is TGTGCCAGCAGCTTAATAACTAGCGGGGACAATGAGCAGTTCTTC.

The chain couples TRBV20-1 to TRBJ2-7, with D perhaps matching TRBD2 (5 bases). The V gene's germline CDR1 is DFQATT and CDR2 SNEGSKA (reference sequence). V was pared by 7 bases and J by 2 bases, with 18 bases between. The CDR3 length is 14 residues. CDR3 sequence reads: CSVTRQRYTYEQYF. CDR3 nucleotide sequence: TGCAGTGTCACCCGCCAGCGGTATACCTACGAGCAGTACTTC.

Many counts were recorded for this clonotype. The rearrangement uses TRBV7-9 and TRBJ2-5; maybe TRBD1 (6 bases). The CDR3 is made up of 11 amino acids. CDR1 is SEHNR, CDR2 FQNEAQ, per germline (reference sequence). V was shortened by 5 bases and J by 12 bases, with 13 bases between the two germline ends. The CDR3 protein is CASSPSRGEYF. CDR3 DNA: TGTGCCAGCAGCCCGTCCAGGGGAGAGTACTTC.

Concerning this clonotype itself: A read error may be the cause here, since a much bigger clone is one base away. The chain recombines TRBV2 with TRBJ2-3; 11 bases align to TRBD2. The V gene's germline CDR1 is SNHLY and CDR2 FYNNEI. V was pared by 6 bases and J by 0 bases, with 11 bases of the junction left unmatched. The CDR3 loop spans 18 amino acids. CDR3 region: CASRLLAGGRSSTDTQYF. The CDR3 DNA follows: TGTGCCAGCAGACTCCTAGCGGGGGGACGATCTAGCACAGATACGCAGTATTTT.

This clonotype was seen repeatedly, ten times or more. The genes are TRBV18 and TRBJ1-1; 8 bases align to TRBD1. This CDR3 is built from 14 residues. After removal of 5 bases from V and 5 bases from J, the junction contained 7 bases not matched to a gene. The V gene's germline CDR1 is KGHSH and CDR2 LQKENI. Here the CDR3 DNA reads TGTGCCAGCTCAAAGACAGGGGAAAGGACTGAAGCTTTCTTT. This gives the protein CASSKTGERTEAFF.

This clonotype was detected many times. The chain employs TRBV12-3 or TRBV12-4 and TRBJ1-5; D not certain. V was cut by 2 bases and J by 6 bases, with 8 bases left in between. The CDR3 totals 13 residues. The CDR3 DNA follows: TGTGCCAGCAGTTTACCCCCGGGTCAGCCCCAGCATTTT. This translates into CASSLPPGQPQHF.

There are many counts of this clonotype. The rearrangement uses TRBV7-9 and TRBJ2-2, with a weak D call TRBD1 (6 bases). The V gene lost 3 bases and the J gene lost 1 base, with 18 bases spanning the gap. This CDR3 is 18 amino acids long. From germline, CDR1 is SEHNR and CDR2 FQNEAQ (reference sequence). Written as DNA, the CDR3 is TGTGCCAGCAGCTTTGATAGCACAGGGAATTGGAACACCGGGGAGCTGTTTTTT. It encodes CASSFDSTGNWNTGELFF.

In this sample, this clonotype turned up many times. CDR3: CASSRRQGSPDTQYF. DNA of the CDR3: TGTGCCAGCAGCCGTCGACAGGGATCCCCAGATACGCAGTATTTT. This chain joins TRBV11-2 and TRBJ2-3, with 7 bases aligning to TRBD1. CDR1 is SGHAT, CDR2 FQNNGV, per germline. V was clipped by 5 bases and J by 4 bases; unmatched bases: 9. This CDR3 has 15 residues.

In this sample, this clonotype turned up many times. The V gene is TRBV20-1, the J gene TRBJ1-6; the match to TRBD1 covers 11 bases. Per germline, CDR1 DFQATT and CDR2 SNEGSKA (reference sequence). CDR3 length equals 17 residues. The V gene end was trimmed by 6 bases and the J gene end by 12 bases; junction bases not matched to a gene: 19. The CDR3 sequence: CSAPILSRTGGYIPLHF. The CDR3 DNA is TGCAGTGCCCCCATCCTTTCGAGGACAGGGGGCTATATACCCCTCCACTTT.

This clonotype came up many times. CDR3 in amino acids: CATSREGPTDTQYF. The CDR3 region has the DNA TGTGCCACCAGCAGAGAGGGCCCCACAGATACGCAGTATTTT. V usage is TRBV15 and J usage is TRBJ2-3; D remains ambiguous. Trimming shortened V by 0 bases and J by 2 bases, and 6 bases separated the two germline ends. CDR1 is LNHNV and CDR2 is YYDKDF in the germline V gene (reference sequence). The CDR3 runs to 14 residues. The full variable domain, completed using reference TRBV15 and TRBJ2-3, is DAMVIQNPRYQVTQFGKPVTLSCSQTLNHNVMYWYQQKSSQAPKLLFHYYDKDFNNEADTPDNFQSRRPNTSFCFLDIRSPGLGDTAMYLCATSREGPTDTQYFGPGTRLTVL.

This clonotype has just a few counts. This may stem from a read error, because a much larger clone lies one nucleotide away. The chain joins TRBV7-8 to TRBJ2-1; perhaps TRBD1 as D (6 bases). Germline V gene sequence: CDR1 SGHVS, CDR2 FQNEAQ. With 5 bases removed from V and 7 bases from J, the gap between germline ends came to 12 bases. The CDR3 has 13 amino acids. CDR3 DNA: TGTGCCAGCAGCCCCTCAACAGGGAATGAGCAGTTCTTC. Amino acid sequence: CASSPSTGNEQFF.

This clonotype was recorded many times. One junction end disagrees with the germline gene, perhaps due to a read error. This chain connects TRBV5-6 to TRBJ1-4; 12 bases are a match to TRBD1. The CDR3 length is 13 residues. Germline V gives CDR1 SGHDT, CDR2 YYEEEE. Here the CDR3 reads CASSPGQGAGITF. The DNA of the CDR3 is TGTGCCAGTTCACCGGGACAGGGGGCTGGTATCACCTTT.

This clonotype was seen ten or more times. The V and J genes are TRBV29-1 and TRBJ2-1; D remains unclear. Germline CDR1 is SQVTM and CDR2 is ANQGSEA. The ends were cut back, 2 bases at V and 9 bases at J, with 17 bases in the middle. There are 14 residues in the CDR3. The CDR3 here is CSVEPRELRSEQFF. CDR3 nucleotide sequence: TGCAGCGTTGAACCTAGAGAGCTGCGCAGTGAGCAGTTCTTC.